These 18 T cell receptor beta chains were all obtained from the same sample, sequenced in a study of glioma-infiltrating T cells after dendritic cell vaccination. TCRdb's copy holds only in-frame clones and misses some; the assay was immunoSEQ multiplex PCR. This table has 90,000 to 95,000 clones, 80% to 90% appearing once. Time point of the sample: after dendritic cell vaccination, including at tumor progression/relapse. The sequences come from blood, collected after dendritic cell vaccination. These receptors came from a human donor with glioblastoma.

The chain combines TRBV5-4 with TRBJ1-6, with TRBD1 identical over 7 bases. The CDR3 totals 13 residues. With V trimmed by 9 bases and J by 13 bases, 13 bases remained unmatched. The germline CDR1 and CDR2 sequences are SGHNT and YYREEE (reference sequence). CDR3 coding DNA: TGTGCCATCGACAGACAGGGAGGTCAGCCCCTCCACTTT. Translation gives CAIDRQGGQPLHF.

The V gene is TRBV2, the J gene TRBJ1-6; 10 bases map to TRBD1. CDR3 length: 15 amino acids. Germline V gene lookup returns CDR1 SNHLY and CDR2 FYNNEI. J lost 7 bases, V lost 7 bases, and 7 bases had no gene match. The CDR3 sequence is CASIRDRGGNSPLHF. CDR3 nucleotide sequence: TGTGCCAGCATTAGGGACAGGGGCGGGAATTCACCCCTCCACTTT.

The rearrangement joins TRBV7-9 to TRBJ1-4, with 10 positions matching TRBD1. The germline CDR1 and CDR2 sequences are SEHNR and FQNEAQ (reference sequence). Trimming cost V 5 bases and J 3 bases; bases outside gene matches: 3. CDR3 length: 15 residues. CDR3 bases: TGTGCCAGCAGCCGGACAGGGGGAGCTAATGAAAAACTGTTTTTT. Protein sequence: CASSRTGGANEKLFF.

This clone has more than one count but fewer than ten. The chain joins TRBV14 to TRBJ2-1, with 12 bases aligning to TRBD2. CDR3 size: 15 residues. Germline CDR1 SGHDN, CDR2 FVKESK. With V trimmed by 4 bases and J by 5 bases, 3 bases remained unmatched. CDR3 in DNA: TGTGCCAGCAGCCTTAGACTAGCGGGAGACAATGAGCAGTTCTTC. Amino acids: CASSLRLAGDNEQFF. Full variable domain (remainder filled in from reference TRBV14 and TRBJ2-1): EAGVTQFPSHSVIEKGQTVTLRCDPISGHDNLYWYRRVMGKEIKFLLHFVKESKQDESGMPNNRFLAERTGGTYSTLKVQPAELEDSGVYFCASSLRLAGDNEQFFGPGTRLTVL.

This clone was observed a single time. The genes are TRBV9 and TRBJ1-2, with D tentatively TRBD1 (5 bases). The ends were cut back, 3 bases at V and 7 bases at J, with 10 bases in the middle. The CDR3 sequence is 12 residues long. CDR1 and CDR2 (germline): SGDLS, YYNGEE. Here the CDR3 DNA reads TGTGCCAGCAGCGAAGCAGGGTTTGGCTACACCTTC. Translating it yields CASSEAGFGYTF.

The chain is built from TRBV4-1 and TRBJ1-2, with 8 bases lining up with TRBD1. CDR1 MGHRA and CDR2 YSYEKL come from the germline V gene. The CDR3 runs to 16 residues. V lost 0 bases and J lost 4; bases outside the gene matches: 7. CDR3: CASSQEEGQAFYGYTF. The CDR3 region has the DNA TGCGCCAGCAGCCAAGAAGAGGGACAGGCGTTCTATGGCTACACCTTC.

The chain couples TRBV19 to TRBJ1-2, with 7 bases identical to TRBD1. The CDR3 totals 14 residues. CDR1 LNHDA and CDR2 SQIVND come from the germline V gene (reference sequence). Trimming cost V 6 bases and J 2 bases; bases outside gene matches: 6. CDR3 in amino acids: CASRIGQENYGYTF. CDR3 DNA sequence: TGTGCCAGTAGAATTGGACAGGAGAACTATGGCTACACCTTC.

The CDR3 sequence: CASSSPTSGPYNEQFF. Here the CDR3 DNA reads TGTGCCAGCAGCTCGCCGACTAGCGGCCCTTACAATGAGCAGTTCTTC. V and J are TRBV5-4 and TRBJ2-1, with 9 bases identical to TRBD2. The CDR3 sequence is 16 residues long. CDR1 and CDR2 (germline): SGHNT, YYREEE (reference sequence). The V segment lost 3 bases and the J segment 4 bases; nucleotides outside the gene matches: 8.

The sample holds a few counts of this clone. The chain joins TRBV7-3 to TRBJ2-1; 13 positions match TRBD2. Trimming cost V 5 bases and J 7 bases; bases outside gene matches: 5. Per germline, CDR1 SGHTA and CDR2 FQGTGA. CDR3 size: 15 residues. This CDR3 reads CASSTTSGRWNEQFF. CDR3 in DNA: TGTGCCAGCAGCACGACTAGCGGGAGGTGGAATGAGCAGTTCTTC.

The chain combines TRBV29-1 with TRBJ1-2, with D tentatively TRBD1 (6 bases). Trimming took 7 bases from V and 4 from J, leaving 16 bases between them. Germline V gene sequence: CDR1 SQVTM, CDR2 ANQGSEA. The CDR3 is 13 amino acids. This CDR3 is CSASSGTPYGYTF. CDR3 coding DNA: TGCAGCGCGTCGTCCGGGACACCCTATGGCTACACCTTC. Based on the CDR3 plus reference TRBV29-1 and TRBJ1-2, the full variable domain is SAVISQKPSRDICQRGTSLTIQCQVDSQVTMMFWYRQQPGQSLTLIATANQGSEATYESGFVIDKFPISRPNLTFSTLTVSNMSPEDSSIYLCSASSGTPYGYTFGSGTRLTVV.

The chain recombines TRBV2 with TRBJ2-1, with 9 bases aligning to TRBD2. Germline CDR1 is SNHLY and CDR2 is FYNNEI. The CDR3 loop spans 16 amino acids. The V and J ends lost 2 bases and 2 bases, in that order; junction bases with no gene match: 4. The CDR3, as DNA: TGTGCCAGCAGTGAAAGGCTAGCGGGGACCTACAATGAGCAGTTCTTC. Its protein product is CASSERLAGTYNEQFF.

V gene TRBV6-6 combines with J gene TRBJ1-5, with D uncertain. Per germline, CDR1 MNHNY and CDR2 SVGAGI (reference sequence). Trimming stripped 2 bases from V and 0 bases from J, with 5 bases between. CDR3 length: 14 amino acids. The CDR3 DNA follows: TGTGCCAGCAGTTACACAGATAGCAATCAGCCCCAGCATTTT. It is translated as CASSYTDSNQPQHF.

This sequence joins TRBV4-1 and TRBJ2-2, with TRBD2 as a possible D gene (5 bases). Trimming stripped 1 base from V and 7 bases from J, with 22 bases between. Germline loops: CDR1 MGHRA, CDR2 YSYEKL. The CDR3 totals 18 residues. CDR3 in amino acids: CASSQGPSVGRLRGELFF. CDR3 DNA: TGCGCCAGCAGCCAAGGACCCTCCGTTGGCAGACTACGCGGGGAGCTGTTTTTT.

This clone was found a few times. The J gene is TRBJ1-1, the V gene TRBV6-1; 9 nucleotides agree with TRBD1. The germline V gene has CDR1 MNHNS and CDR2 SASEGT. This CDR3 contains 13 residues. Losses at the gene ends were 6 bases for V and 4 bases for J; bases not matched to a gene: 3. CDR3 nucleotides: TGTGCCAGCAGGGGACAGGGAGTCACTGAAGCTTTCTTT. It translates to CASRGQGVTEAFF.

V gene TRBV27 combines with J gene TRBJ1-6, with a tentative D call TRBD1 (5 bases). Trimming took 0 bases from V and 6 from J, leaving 12 bases between them. The CDR3 is 16 amino acids. Germline V gene lookup returns CDR1 MNHEY and CDR2 SMNVEV (reference sequence). The CDR3 DNA is TGTGCCAGCAGTTTATCAGGGGCCACTCGTAATTCACCCCTCCACTTT. Translation: CASSLSGATRNSPLHF.

As to this clone: Germline and junction disagree at one end, which may indicate a read error. CDR3 protein: CVSSLGRGYEQYF. The CDR3 DNA follows: TGTGTCAGCAGCTTAGGCAGGGGATACGAGCAGTACTTC. J is TRBJ2-7 and V is TRBV7-9, with D tentatively TRBD1 (6 bases). The CDR3 has 13 residues. Germline CDR1 is SEHNR and CDR2 is FQNEAQ (reference sequence).

The chain couples TRBV4-2 to TRBJ2-1, with a possible D match to TRBD2 (5 bases). The germline gives CDR1 LGHNA, CDR2 YNFKEQ. This CDR3 comprises 15 residues. Trimming removed 4 bases from V and 8 bases from J, with 18 bases in between. The CDR3 sequence is CASSRGPPADYEQFF. CDR3 nucleotides: TGTGCCAGCAGCCGCGGACCCCCGGCGGACTATGAGCAGTTCTTC.

J is TRBJ2-1 and V is TRBV5-1; D may be TRBD1 (5 bases). The CDR3 is 15 amino acids. Between the trimmed V and J ends, which lost 4 bases and 2 bases, there was a span of 13 bases. Germline loops: CDR1 SGHRS, CDR2 YFSETQ. The CDR3 here is CASSSSPGTYNEQFF. Written as DNA, the CDR3 is TGCGCCAGCAGCAGCTCCCCAGGGACCTACAATGAGCAGTTCTTC.